The clone carrying this T cell receptor (beta chain) appeared a few times. Antigen specificity is unknown. As part of sample collection, lesional scalp punch biopsies and peripheral blood were taken from alopecia areata patients. Sorting of CD4+ and CD8+ T cells was performed on PBMCs. This CDR3 has 13 amino acids. Germline CDR1 reads SNHLY; CDR2 reads FYNNEI. Deletions cut 2 bases from V and 0 bases from J, with 5 bases between. The data were taken from a study of CD8+ T cells in alopecia areata. At the level of the study: Treated patients received oral tofacitinib, 5 to 10 mg twice daily. Study findings and constraints: Scalp sample data also include resident alphabeta T cells from normal skin.

Extraction of RNA preceded its reverse transcription into cDNA, which served as the sequencing template. Only in-frame clones appear in the TCRdb table, and some are missing; sequencing was by immunoSEQ multiplex PCR. The sample has about 70,000 clones; 40% to 50% are singletons. V is TRBV2 and J is TRBJ2-7, with D hard to call. The input for sequencing was CD8+ T cells sorted from blood, taken at week 0. The TCR was taken from a human donor with alopecia areata. The CDR3 bases are TGTGCCAGCAGTGAAACTCTCTCCTACGAGCAGTACTTC. Translated, it gives CASSETLSYEQYF. Full variable domain (remainder filled in from reference TRBV2 and TRBJ2-7): EPEVTQTPSHQVTQMGQEVILRCVPISNHLYFYWYRQILGQKVEFLVSFYNNEISEKSEIFDDQFSVERPDGSNFTLKIRSTKLEDSAMYFCASSETLSYEQYFGPGTRLTVT.